This T cell receptor beta chain was observed in a study of blood T cell repertoires in COVID-19. Clinical history reported by participants formed the basis on which cohorts were assigned. In the authors' methods: Nucleated cell counts were estimated from reference gene primer amplification. The repertoire was sequenced with immunoSEQ multiplex PCR; TCRdb's copy has only in-frame clones and lacks some. Clone size and V and J calls were adopted from that table, with D and trimming inferred from the DNA. Among about 140,000 clones listed, almost 85% were seen once. V was clipped by 0 bases and J by 3 bases, with 9 bases between them. The V gene's germline CDR1 is GTSNPN and CDR2 SVGIG (reference sequence). The CDR3 has 13 amino acids.

This chain connects TRBV30 to TRBJ2-7; D is ambiguous. The sequenced sample consisted of PBMCs or T cells enriched from blood (not recorded which). The TCR originated in a man between 35 and 55 years old with acute COVID-19. CDR3 nucleotide sequence: TGTGCCTGGAGTGTACATTTGGTCTACGAGCAGTACTTC. Protein product: CAWSVHLVYEQYF.